These 16 T cell receptor beta chains were sequenced from one sample in a study of lung T cells in sarcoidosis with Löfgren's syndrome. TCRdb re-called the reads with MiXCR, one entry per CDR3 protein. This table has 55,000 to 80,000 distinct CDR3 sequences, less than 25% appearing once. The sequenced sample was CD4+ T cells from PBMCs. The receptor source for this set is a human donor with sarcoidosis (Löfgren's syndrome or another form), or a control subject (not recorded which).

This clonotype was observed a few times. The chain combines TRBV14 with TRBJ2-5, with no clear D. The CDR3 sequence is 13 residues long. The germline V gene has CDR1 SGHDN and CDR2 FVKESK. Trimming removed 0 bases at V and 3 bases at J, with 5 bases between. Here the CDR3 DNA reads TGTGCCAGCAGCCAAGATCAGGAAGAGACCCAGTACTTC. Translated: CASSQDQEETQYF. Based on the CDR3 plus reference TRBV14 and TRBJ2-5, the full variable domain is EAGVTQFPSHSVIEKGQTVTLRCDPISGHDNLYWYRRVMGKEIKFLLHFVKESKQDESGMPNNRFLAERTGGTYSTLKVQPAELEDSGVYFCASSQDQEETQYFGPGTRLLVL.

This clonotype was counted ten times or more. The V and J genes are TRBV12-3 or TRBV12-4 and TRBJ2-3; D may be TRBD1 or TRBD2 (6 bases each). The V end was cut by 7 bases, the J end by 4 bases, with 15 bases between. CDR3 length: 14 residues. The CDR3 sequence: CASIGSWTADTQYF. The DNA for the CDR3 is TGTGCCAGCATCGGGAGTTGGACAGCAGATACGCAGTATTTT.

This clonotype was seen ten or more times. The chain uses TRBV28 and TRBJ2-7; 11 bases align to TRBD1. CDR1 and CDR2 (germline): MDHEN, SYDVKM. The CDR3 spans 15 residues. The junction had 8 bases not matched to a gene; V was cut back by 4 bases and J by 6 bases. The CDR3 region is CASSSPADRGLEQYF. The CDR3 DNA sequence: TGTGCCAGCAGTTCCCCCGCGGACAGGGGGCTCGAGCAGTACTTC.

V usage is TRBV7-2 and J usage is TRBJ1-3; perhaps TRBD1 as D (5 bases). The V gene's germline CDR1 is SGHTA and CDR2 FQGNSA. V shed 2 bases and J shed 4 bases, with 15 bases lying between them. This CDR3 is 16 amino acids long. The CDR3 is CASSLWRGDLGNTIYF. CDR3 bases: TGTGCCAGCAGCTTATGGCGTGGGGACTTAGGAAACACCATATATTTT.

This clonotype was seen only a few times. The chain uses TRBV12-3 or TRBV12-4 and TRBJ2-7; D gene unclear. This CDR3 spans 11 amino acids. Trimming pared 5 bases from V and 7 bases from J, leaving 9 bases between. CDR3 region: CASSPYREQYF. The CDR3 bases are TGTGCCAGCAGTCCCTATCGGGAGCAGTACTTC.

This clonotype was seen ten or more times. The chain uses TRBV28 and TRBJ2-5, with TRBD2 identical over 7 bases. From germline, CDR1 is MDHEN and CDR2 SYDVKM. With 6 bases clipped from V and 2 bases from J, the junction kept 21 bases outside the gene matches. The CDR3 has 19 residues. CDR3 nucleotide sequence: TGTGCCAGCAGCCCCGACTGGGGAGGGACCCAAACCTCTCAAGAGACCCAGTACTTC. It translates to CASSPDWGGTQTSQETQYF.

The sample holds a few counts of this clonotype. The gene calls are TRBV28 and TRBJ2-3; 10 bases are a match to TRBD1. CDR3 length equals 19 residues. Trimming removed 4 bases from V and 4 bases from J; junction bases left unmatched: 17. Germline CDR1 and CDR2: MDHEN and SYDVKM. The CDR3 here is CASSSLLSLGQGRPDTQYF. The DNA of the CDR3 is TGTGCCAGCAGTTCCCTCCTTTCTTTGGGACAGGGGCGTCCAGATACGCAGTATTTT.

This clonotype was detected many times. This sequence joins TRBV20-1 and TRBJ1-2; D gene unclear. This CDR3 comprises 11 residues. V was shortened by 3 bases and J by 8 bases, with 10 bases between the two germline ends. Germline V CDR1 and CDR2: DFQATT, SNEGSKA (reference sequence). CDR3 loop: CSASSPVGYTF. The DNA for the CDR3 is TGCAGTGCTAGTAGTCCGGTGGGCTACACCTTC.

This clonotype was counted many times. The rearrangement joins TRBV4-2 to TRBJ2-5, with 12 bases aligning to TRBD2. This CDR3 contains 16 residues. Germline CDR1 and CDR2: LGHNA and YNFKEQ. V dropped 1 base and J dropped 5; count of bases not matched to a gene: 5. The CDR3 reads CASSQGLAGVGETQYF. CDR3 nucleotides: TGTGCCAGCAGCCAAGGACTAGCGGGAGTCGGGGAGACCCAGTACTTC.

This clonotype came up many times. This sequence joins TRBV4-1 and TRBJ1-1; D may be TRBD1 (6 bases). Trimming removed 5 bases at V and 4 bases at J, with 14 bases between. CDR3 size: 14 residues. Germline CDR1 reads MGHRA; CDR2 reads YSYEKL. The CDR3 is CASSSGGHITEAFF. The CDR3 coding sequence is TGCGCCAGCAGCTCGGGGGGGCATATCACTGAAGCTTTCTTT.

This clonotype was seen repeatedly, ten times or more. This chain connects TRBV7-2 to TRBJ2-3, with a weak D call TRBD1 (6 bases). With 2 bases removed from V and 3 bases from J, the gap between germline ends came to 12 bases. Looked up from germline, CDR1 is SGHTA and CDR2 is FQGNSA. The length of the CDR3 is 15 residues. The CDR3 sequence is CASSLSQGPTDTQYF. CDR3 in DNA: TGTGCCAGCAGCTTAAGCCAGGGGCCGACAGATACGCAGTATTTT.

This clonotype was counted ten times or more. The rearrangement links TRBV28 to TRBJ1-6; D remains ambiguous. V was clipped by 3 bases and J by 13 bases, with 13 bases between them. Germline CDR1 and CDR2: MDHEN and SYDVKM. The CDR3 length is 13 residues. The CDR3 DNA reads as TGTGCCAGCAGTTTGGACGATCCTTTTCCCCTCCACTTT. It codes for CASSLDDPFPLHF.

This clonotype was seen repeatedly, ten times or more. The chain carries TRBV28 and TRBJ1-5; maybe TRBD1 (6 bases). The V end lost 2 bases, the J end lost 7 bases, and 21 bases lay between the germline ends. Germline V gives CDR1 MDHEN, CDR2 SYDVKM. The length of the CDR3 is 17 residues. CDR3 residues: CASSLHGRGGSGQPQHF. The CDR3 DNA is TGTGCCAGCAGTTTACACGGAAGGGGGGGGTCGGGACAGCCCCAGCATTTT.

This clonotype was recorded many times. The chain combines TRBV5-4 with TRBJ2-1, with 8 bases matching TRBD2. Germline V gives CDR1 SGHNT, CDR2 YYREEE (reference sequence). V was pared by 6 bases and J by 4 bases, with 3 bases of the junction left unmatched. CDR3 length: 13 residues. CDR3 sequence: CASKVAGYNEQFF. Here the CDR3 DNA reads TGTGCCAGCAAAGTAGCGGGGTACAATGAGCAGTTCTTC.

This clonotype has just a few counts. A single base separates this from a much larger clone, so it may be a read error. The genes are TRBV15 and TRBJ1-2; D perhaps matches TRBD1 (5 bases). Germline CDR1 reads LNHNV; CDR2 reads YYDKDF (reference sequence). The CDR3 runs 16 residues. The CDR3 DNA follows: TGTGCCACCAGCAGAGACCCCATTCGGGACCCTGTTGGCTACGCCTTC. It translates to CATSRDPIRDPVGYAF.

This clonotype was detected many times. The genes are TRBV2 and TRBJ1-5; the match to TRBD1 covers 7 bases. The CDR3 consists of 15 residues. Looked up from germline, CDR1 is SNHLY and CDR2 is FYNNEI. Germline trimming cut 4 bases from V and 7 bases from J; bases unmatched to any gene: 10. CDR3 coding DNA: TGTGCCAGCAGTGCAGTCAGGGGGGAGGAACAGCCCCAGCATTTT. It yields the protein CASSAVRGEEQPQHF.